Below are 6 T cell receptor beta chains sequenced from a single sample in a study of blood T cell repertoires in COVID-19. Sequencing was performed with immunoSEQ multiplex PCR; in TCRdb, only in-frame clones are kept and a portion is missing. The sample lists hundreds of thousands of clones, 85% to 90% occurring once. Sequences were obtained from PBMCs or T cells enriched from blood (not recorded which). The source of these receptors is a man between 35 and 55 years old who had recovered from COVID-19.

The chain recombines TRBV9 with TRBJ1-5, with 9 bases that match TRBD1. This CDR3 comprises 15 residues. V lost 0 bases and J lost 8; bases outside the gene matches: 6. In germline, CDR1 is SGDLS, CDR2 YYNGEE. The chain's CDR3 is CASSVAWRTGEPQHF. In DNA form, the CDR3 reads TGTGCCAGCAGCGTAGCTTGGAGGACAGGGGAGCCCCAGCATTTT.

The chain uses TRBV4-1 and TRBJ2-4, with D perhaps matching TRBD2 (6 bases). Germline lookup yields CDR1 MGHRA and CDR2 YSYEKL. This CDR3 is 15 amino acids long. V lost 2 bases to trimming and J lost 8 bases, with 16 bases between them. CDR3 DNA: TGCGCCAGCAGCCAATCGGGGAGCCCGGGGGACATTCAGTACTTC. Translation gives CASSQSGSPGDIQYF.

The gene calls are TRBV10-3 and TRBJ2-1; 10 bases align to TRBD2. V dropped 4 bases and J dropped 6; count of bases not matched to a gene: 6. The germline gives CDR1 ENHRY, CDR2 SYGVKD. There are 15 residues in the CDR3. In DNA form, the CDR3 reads TGTGCCATCAGTGCCTCTAGCGGGAGTGGCAATGAGCAGTTCTTC. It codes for CAISASSGSGNEQFF.

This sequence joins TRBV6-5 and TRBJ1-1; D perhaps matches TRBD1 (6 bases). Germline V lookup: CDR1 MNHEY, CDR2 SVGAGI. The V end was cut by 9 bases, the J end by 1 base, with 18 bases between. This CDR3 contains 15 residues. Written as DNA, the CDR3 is TGTGCCAGTTCGCGCCCGGGACACGAGAACACTGAAGCTTTCTTT. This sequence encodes CASSRPGHENTEAFF.

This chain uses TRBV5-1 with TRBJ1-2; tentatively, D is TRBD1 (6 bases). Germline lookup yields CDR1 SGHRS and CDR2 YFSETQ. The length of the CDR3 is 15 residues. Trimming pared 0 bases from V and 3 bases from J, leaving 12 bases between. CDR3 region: CASSLEAGVDYGYTF. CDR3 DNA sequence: TGCGCCAGCAGCTTGGAAGCAGGGGTGGACTATGGCTACACCTTC.

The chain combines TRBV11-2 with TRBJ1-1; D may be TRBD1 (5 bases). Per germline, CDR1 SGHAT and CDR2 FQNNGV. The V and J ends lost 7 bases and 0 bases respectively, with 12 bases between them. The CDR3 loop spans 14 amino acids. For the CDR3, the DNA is TGTGCCAGCACCCCTACAGGACTGAACACTGAAGCTTTCTTT. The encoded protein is CASTPTGLNTEAFF.